The T cell receptor beta chain described here comes from a study of T cells in Graves' hyperthyroidism and ophthalmopathy. In germline, CDR1 is MNHNS, CDR2 SASEGT. Unmatched junction bases numbered 3, after V lost 6 bases and J lost 6 bases. The CDR3 has 13 amino acids. It was approximately 9.7 ml of fresh peripheral blood that supplied the PBMCs. RNA transcripts were the template for amplifying TCR beta CDR3 regions. TCR CDR3 regions were first amplified by RT-PCR with HTBI primers. Via MiXCR, TCRdb re-called the multiplex PCR reads, giving one row per CDR3 protein. The sample holds 200,000 to 250,000 distinct CDR3 sequences; about 16% are singletons and the top ten take approximately 30%. Study-level points and caveats: Blood held most thyroid clonotypes expanded above 0.001 frequency.

This clonotype was picked up many times. Its antigen is unidentified. Source material: blood. This TCR derives from a woman in her late teens or twenties with Graves' ophthalmopathy. V usage is TRBV6-1 and J usage is TRBJ2-1; 9 bases fit TRBD1. In nucleotides, the CDR3 is TGTGCCAGCAGCGACAGGGGGGTCAATGAGCAGTTCTTC. It yields the protein CASSDRGVNEQFF.